What follows describes a single T cell receptor beta chain. Its cognate antigen is unknown. TCRdb used MiXCR to reprocess the 5' RACE reads, holding one entry per CDR3 protein. This sample yields about 32,000 distinct CDR3 sequences, of which approximately 25% are seen a single time; around 4% belongs to the top ten. Germline V CDR1 and CDR2: LGHDT, YNNKEL (reference sequence). This CDR3 is built from 15 residues. The V end lost 4 bases, the J end lost 2 bases, and 12 bases lay between the germline ends. Study-wide points: Tumor memory CD4+ T cell TCR gene usage clustered with blood and lymph node memory CD4+ cells and lymph node naive CD4+ cells.

This sequence joins TRBV3-1 and TRBJ2-1, with D tentatively TRBD2 (6 bases). This receptor was taken from a female donor with breast cancer. Sequencing used memory CD4+ T cells sorted from blood. Subset specified: memory CD4+ T cells, CD4+CD45RO+CD25-. CDR3 sequence reads: CASSPLGGTYNEQFF. The CDR3 region has the DNA TGTGCCAGCAGCCCCTTGGGAGGTACCTACAATGAGCAGTTCTTC.